These T cell receptor beta chains were read from a single sample in a study of cytomegalovirus exposure and HLA in healthy donors. The method was immunoSEQ multiplex PCR; TCRdb's version includes in-frame clones alone and lacks a portion of them. Of around 80,000 clones in the sample, approximately 60% were seen once. The specimen was PBMCs. These receptors all come from a male donor in good health and CMV-seropositive. CDR3s include the opening cysteine and the closing phenylalanine or tryptophan. A D gene is named only where the DNA matches it firmly. The listing skips clone size in some rows; elsewhere it reads once, few, many or a size class.

D gene	V gene	J gene	clone size	CDR3 protein	CDR3 DNA
-	TRBV5-8	TRBJ2-3	few	CASSLGGASTDTQYF	TGTGCCAGCAGCTTGGGGGGCGCTAGCACAGATACGCAGTATTTT
-	TRBV6-1	TRBJ1-2	-	CASSSNSGYGYTF	TGTGCCAGCAGTTCAAATTCGGGGTATGGCTACACCTTC
-	TRBV13	TRBJ2-5	few	CASSLWGVEQETQYF	TGTGCCAGCAGCTTATGGGGGGTCGAACAAGAGACCCAGTACTTC
-	TRBV28	TRBJ2-7	few	CASSDRRPYEQYF	TGTGCCAGCAGTGACAGGCGCCCCTACGAGCAGTACTTC
-	TRBV19	TRBJ2-1	-	CASRGGVALNEQFF	TGTGCCAGTAGGGGCGGGGTGGCCCTCAATGAGCAGTTCTTC
-	TRBV10-3	TRBJ2-7	-	CAISPAGVSSYEQYF	TGTGCCATCAGCCCCGCGGGCGTGAGCTCCTACGAGCAGTACTTC
-	TRBV6-5	TRBJ2-2	-	CASSGTRRNTGELFF	TGTGCCAGCAGCGGGACAAGGCGGAACACCGGGGAGCTGTTTTTT
-	TRBV20-1	TRBJ2-3	-	CSAAGPDTQYF	TGCAGTGCCGCGGGGCCAGATACGCAGTATTTT
TRBD1	TRBV29-1	TRBJ2-2	-	CSVGQGSGELFF	TGCAGCGTTGGACAGGGTTCCGGGGAGCTGTTTTTT
-	TRBV30	TRBJ1-5	-	CAWSPSTSQPQHF	TGTGCCTGGAGTCCCTCGACAAGCCAGCCCCAGCATTTT
TRBD1	TRBV7-9	TRBJ1-4	-	CASSFTGQGASGEKLFF	TGTGCCAGCAGTTTCACGGGACAGGGGGCATCGGGCGAAAAACTGTTTTTT
TRBD1	TRBV19	TRBJ1-5	few	CASSVQGSFNQPQHF	TGTGCCAGTAGTGTACAGGGGTCGTTCAATCAGCCCCAGCATTTT
-	TRBV15	TRBJ1-1	-	CATSRGGGFPFF	TGTGCCACCAGCAGAGGAGGAGGGTTTCCTTTCTTT
-	TRBV7-3	TRBJ1-3	-	CASSRTGGNTIYF	TGTGCCAGCAGCCGGACTGGCGGAAACACCATATATTTT
TRBD1	TRBV7-3	TRBJ2-6	-	CASSLNRGSGANVLTF	TGTGCCAGCAGCTTAAACAGGGGATCCGGGGCCAACGTCCTGACTTTC
TRBD1	TRBV11-2	TRBJ2-1	few	CASSSGTGRQFF	TGTGCCAGCAGCTCAGGGACAGGGCGGCAGTTCTTC
TRBD1	TRBV5-4	TRBJ2-7	-	CASSLGTGGGSYEQYF	TGTGCCAGCAGCTTGGGGACAGGGGGCGGGTCCTACGAGCAGTACTTC
-	TRBV28	TRBJ2-1	few	CASSFRGYNEQFF	TGTGCCAGCTCGTTCAGGGGCTACAATGAGCAGTTCTTC
TRBD1	TRBV14	TRBJ2-7	once	CASSQEGTGVYEQYF	TGTGCCAGCAGCCAAGAAGGGACAGGGGTCTACGAGCAGTACTTC
TRBD1	TRBV7-2	TRBJ2-7	-	CASSLGTGASYEQYF	TGTGCCAGCAGCTTAGGGACAGGGGCCTCCTACGAGCAGTACTTC
TRBD1	TRBV23-1	TRBJ2-7	few	CASSQSRTGGFHEQYF	TGCGCCAGCAGTCAATCTAGGACAGGGGGCTTCCACGAGCAGTACTTC
-	TRBV29-1	TRBJ1-1	few	CSVQGLEAFF	TGCAGCGTCCAGGGACTAGAAGCTTTCTTT
TRBD2	TRBV30	TRBJ2-7	-	CAWSSGRTYEQYF	TGTGCCTGGAGCTCCGGGAGGACCTACGAGCAGTACTTC
-	TRBV6-5	TRBJ2-7	few	CASRMTSSSYEQYF	TGTGCCAGCAGGATGACATCCTCTTCCTACGAGCAGTACTTC
TRBD2	TRBV4-2	TRBJ2-4	-	CASSQSGTSGSNPKNIQYF	TGTGCCAGCAGCCAATCCGGGACTAGCGGGAGTAACCCCAAAAACATTCAGTACTTC